This TCR beta chain was sequenced during a study of T cells in Graves' hyperthyroidism and ophthalmopathy. Template material for amplifying TCR beta CDR3 regions consisted of RNA transcripts. Researchers ran a first-round RT-PCR on the TCR CDR3 using the HTBI primer set. TCRdb passed the multiplex PCR reads through MiXCR, listing each CDR3 protein once. This table has roughly 500,000 distinct CDR3 sequences, 46% appearing once. Study outcomes and limitations: The model foresaw ophthalmopathy a median 6.5 months prior to onset. In simple terms, a model built on 13 V-J features told ophthalmopathy apart from stable hyperthyroidism.

The CDR3 extends over 14 amino acids. The germline V gene encodes CDR1 SQVTM and CDR2 ANQGSEA. Pregnant or lactating patients were excluded, as were those with uncontrolled infection or other autoimmune disease. On the basis of clinical symptoms, serum thyroxine and TRAb, thyroid ultrasound and orbital computed tomography, diagnoses were made. This clonotype was observed at least ten times. Its antigen is still unknown. The junction and the germline gene differ at one end; a read error may be behind it. The receptor comes from an adult woman with Graves' disease, either hyperthyroidism or ophthalmopathy (not recorded which). The rearrangement links TRBV29-1 to TRBJ1-1; tentatively, D is TRBD1 (5 bases). Sequencing input: peripheral blood or thyroid tissue (not recorded which). CDR3 DNA sequence: TGCAGCGTTCGAACTAAGGAAATGGACACTGAGGCTTTCTTT. Its translation is CSVRTKEMDTEAFF.